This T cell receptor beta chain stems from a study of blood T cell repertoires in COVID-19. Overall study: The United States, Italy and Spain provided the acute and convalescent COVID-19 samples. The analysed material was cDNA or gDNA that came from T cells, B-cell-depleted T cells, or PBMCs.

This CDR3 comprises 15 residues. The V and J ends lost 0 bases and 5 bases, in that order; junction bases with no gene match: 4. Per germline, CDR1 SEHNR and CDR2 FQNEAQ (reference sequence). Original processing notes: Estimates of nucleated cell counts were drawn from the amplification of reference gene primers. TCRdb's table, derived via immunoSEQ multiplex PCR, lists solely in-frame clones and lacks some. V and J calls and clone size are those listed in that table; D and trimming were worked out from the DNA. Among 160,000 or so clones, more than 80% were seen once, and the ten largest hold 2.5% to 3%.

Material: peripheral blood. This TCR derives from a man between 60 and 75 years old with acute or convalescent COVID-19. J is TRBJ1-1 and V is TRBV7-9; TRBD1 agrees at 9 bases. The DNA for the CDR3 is TGTGCCAGCAGCTTAGCGGTGGGACAGGGAACTGAAGCTTTCTTT. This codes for CASSLAVGQGTEAFF.